The rows below give T cell receptor beta chains drawn from one sample of a study of cytomegalovirus exposure and HLA in healthy donors. The table came from immunoSEQ multiplex PCR; TCRdb's copy has only in-frame clones and leaves some out. The data hold some 99,000 clones, with approximately 71% observed a single time. Sequencing used PBMCs. Receptors were obtained from an older woman in good health and CMV-seropositive. The CDR3 runs from the conserved cysteine through the conserved F or W. A D gene is named only where the DNA matches it firmly. Part of the rows lack a size; the others show once, few, many or a class for expanded clones.

NA	TRBV5-1	13	TRBJ2-3	NA	TGCGCCAGCAGCGTGGACAACACAGATACGCAGTATTTT	CASSVDNTDTQYF
NA	TRBV10-3	12	TRBJ1-3	NA	TGTGCCATGCAGGGTTCAGGAAACACCATATATTTT	CAMQGSGNTIYF
TRBD2	TRBV7-8	15	TRBJ2-5	NA	TGTGCCAGCAGCACACGGGCCGGGACTACAGTGACCCAGTACTTC	CASSTRAGTTVTQYF
TRBD1	TRBV7-3	14	TRBJ1-2	NA	TGTGCCAGCAGCTCGACAGGGGGAATAGGTGGCTACACCTTC	CASSSTGGIGGYTF
TRBD1	TRBV6-5	13	TRBJ1-2	NA	TGTGCCAGCAGGCCGGGACAGGGAGATGGCTACACCTTC	CASRPGQGDGYTF
NA	TRBV7-2	11	TRBJ1-2	once	TGTGCCAGCAGCTCGGACATTGGCTACACCTTC	CASSSDIGYTF
NA	TRBV7-2	16	TRBJ2-1	NA	TGTGCCAGCAGCTTAGCGGCAGGGTTTTCCTACAATGAGCAGTTCTTC	CASSLAAGFSYNEQFF
TRBD1	TRBV7-9	15	TRBJ1-1	NA	TGTGCCAGCAGCCCCTGGACAGGGATGAACACTGAAGCTTTCTTT	CASSPWTGMNTEAFF
NA	TRBV5-1	15	TRBJ1-6	NA	TGCGCCAGCAGGGTTGAGGTACAGGTGAATTCACCCCTCCACTTT	CASRVEVQVNSPLHF
TRBD1	TRBV4-1	17	TRBJ1-4	few	TGCGCCAGCAGACTGATGCTGCAGACAGGGGCTAAGGAAAAACTGTTTTTT	CASRLMLQTGAKEKLFF
TRBD1	TRBV30	15	TRBJ1-4	NA	TGTGCCTGGAGTACACCTACAGGGGGAGGTGAAAAACTGTTTTTT	CAWSTPTGGGEKLFF
NA	TRBV7-8	15	TRBJ1-1	few	TGTGCCAGCAGCCACAAAACAGAAATGAACACTGAAGCTTTCTTT	CASSHKTEMNTEAFF
TRBD2	TRBV10-3	13	TRBJ2-5	NA	TGTGCCATCAGTGGGACTAGCCGGGAGACCCAGTACTTC	CAISGTSRETQYF
NA	TRBV4-1	13	TRBJ2-5	NA	TGCGCCAGCAGGCGTACCGGAGAGGAGACCCAGTACTTC	CASRRTGEETQYF
NA	TRBV7-7	14	TRBJ2-5	once	TGTGCCAGCAGTTCGGGACTCCCACAAGAGACCCAGTACTTC	CASSSGLPQETQYF
TRBD1	TRBV7-2	14	TRBJ1-6	NA	TGTGCCAGCAGCCTAGACAGGGTTAATTCACCCCTCCACTTT	CASSLDRVNSPLHF
NA	TRBV4-2	16	TRBJ2-2	NA	TGTGCCAGCAGCTCCAGCGCGGGCCTTAACACCGGGGAGCTGTTTTTT	CASSSSAGLNTGELFF
TRBD1	TRBV18	17	TRBJ1-2	NA	TGTGCCAGCTCACCGGGATTAACGACAGGGGGTAACTATGGCTACACCTTC	CASSPGLTTGGNYGYTF
NA	TRBV5-1	15	TRBJ1-4	few	TGCGCCAGCAGCACCGGAGGGTCGACTAATGAAAAACTGTTTTTT	CASSTGGSTNEKLFF
NA	TRBV15	14	TRBJ2-5	NA	TGTGCCACCAGCAGAGGGCAGGGGGGAGAGACCCAGTACTTC	CATSRGQGGETQYF
TRBD2	TRBV5-1	16	TRBJ2-1	NA	TGCGCCAGCAGCTTGGGGGGCGGGGGGGCCCTAAGAGAGCAGTTCTTC	CASSLGGGGALREQFF
TRBD1	TRBV10-3	13	TRBJ2-5	NA	TGTGCCATCAGCAGGGGGCTCCAAGAGACCCAGTACTTC	CAISRGLQETQYF
TRBD2	TRBV18	16	TRBJ2-1	NA	TGTGCCAGCTCACCTAATCCGGGACTAGCGGGGGGAGAGCAGTTCTTC	CASSPNPGLAGGEQFF
NA	TRBV4-1	18	TRBJ1-4	NA	TGCGCCAGCAGCCAAGGTTTTGCAGGCACCGCAACTAATGAAAAACTGTTTTTT	CASSQGFAGTATNEKLFF
TRBD1	TRBV15	14	TRBJ1-2	NA	TGTGCCACCAGCAGAGGCGGGACAGGCGATGGCTACACCTTC	CATSRGGTGDGYTF
NA	TRBV6-1	13	TRBJ2-3	NA	TGTGCCAGCAGTGAGAGGCCTCTGGATACGCAGTATTTT	CASSERPLDTQYF
NA	TRBV5-1	15	TRBJ2-1	NA	TGCGCCAGCAGTTCCGGGACACCCTCCTACAATGAGCAGTTCTTC	CASSSGTPSYNEQFF
TRBD1	TRBV10-3	15	TRBJ1-2	NA	TGTGCCATCAGTGGGGGACAGCTACCTAACTATGGCTACACCTTC	CAISGGQLPNYGYTF
TRBD2	TRBV5-1	15	TRBJ2-7	NA	TGCGCCAGCAGCACGGACGGGACTAGCTCCGACGAGCAGTACTTC	CASSTDGTSSDEQYF
NA	TRBV9	15	TRBJ1-5	NA	TGTGCCAGCAGCGTAGGACAGAATAGCAATCAGCCCCAGCATTTT	CASSVGQNSNQPQHF
TRBD1	TRBV5-4	15	TRBJ1-4	NA	TGTGCCAGCAGCTTGGTGACAGGGGGTAATGAAAAACTGTTTTTT	CASSLVTGGNEKLFF
NA	TRBV6-6	15	TRBJ2-5	few	TGTGCCAGCAGTCCGGAGGGGGCAGTATATGAGACCCAGTACTTC	CASSPEGAVYETQYF
TRBD2	TRBV7-3	17	TRBJ2-2	NA	TGTGCCAGCAGCTTACGAACCAGCGGGGGGGCTATCGGGGAGCTGTTTTTT	CASSLRTSGGAIGELFF
TRBD2	TRBV2	15	TRBJ2-5	NA	TGTGCCAGCAGGCGGACTAGCGGGGGAGGGGAGACCCAGTACTTC	CASRRTSGGGETQYF
NA	TRBV6-5	15	TRBJ1-3	NA	TGTGCCAGCAGTTACTCGAAGGGGAACGGAAACACCATATATTTT	CASSYSKGNGNTIYF
NA	TRBV27	16	TRBJ2-7	few	TGTGCCAGCAGGCGAACCGGGACACCCTCCTCCTACGAGCAGTACTTC	CASRRTGTPSSYEQYF
NA	TRBV25-1	12	TRBJ1-4	NA	TGTGCCAGCAGCCAAAACAGGGAAAAACTGTTTTTT	CASSQNREKLFF
TRBD1	TRBV6-5	16	TRBJ1-6	NA	TGTGCCAGCAGTTACGGGGGACAGGGGGCGGGGTCACCCCTCCACTTT	CASSYGGQGAGSPLHF
NA	TRBV7-9	13	TRBJ1-1	NA	TGTGCCAGCAGCCTCACAGGGTCCACTGAAGCTTTCTTT	CASSLTGSTEAFF
NA	TRBV2	13	TRBJ1-2	few	TGTGCCACCACGCCAGAACCTAACTATGGCTACACCTTC	CATTPEPNYGYTF
NA	TRBV27	14	TRBJ1-2	NA	TGTGCCAGCAGATCCGGCGGGACGGCAGTGGGCTACACCTTC	CASRSGGTAVGYTF
NA	TRBV10-3	15	TRBJ2-7	NA	TGTGCCATCAGTGATCAACAAGGACACTCCTACGAGCAGTACTTC	CAISDQQGHSYEQYF
TRBD1	TRBV7-9	14	TRBJ1-2	NA	TGTGCCAGCAGCTTGACAGGGGGCAGCGATGGCTACACCTTC	CASSLTGGSDGYTF
NA	TRBV4-1	12	TRBJ2-1	few	TGCGCCAGCAGCCAAGTGCTCGGTGAGCAGTTCTTC	CASSQVLGEQFF
TRBD2	TRBV27	13	TRBJ2-1	once	TGTGCCAGCAGACTAGCGGGGGACAATGAGCAGTTCTTC	CASRLAGDNEQFF
NA	TRBV2	15	TRBJ2-1	NA	TGTGCCAGGGACCTCCCCGAACAGGGTTCGGATGAGCAGTTCTTC	CARDLPEQGSDEQFF
TRBD1	TRBV6-1	15	TRBJ1-1	once	TGTGCCAGCACCTTGCACCGGGACAGGGGCACTGAAGCTTTCTTT	CASTLHRDRGTEAFF
NA	TRBV2	14	TRBJ1-2	NA	TGTGCCAGCAGTGAGGGCCCCGTCATGGATGGCTACACCTTC	CASSEGPVMDGYTF
NA	TRBV19	14	TRBJ2-3	NA	TGTGCCAGTAGTATTATAGGACAGTCAGATACGCAGTATTTT	CASSIIGQSDTQYF
NA	TRBV5-4	14	TRBJ2-3	NA	TGTGCCAGCAGCTGGGGGACTGCGCCAGATACGCAGTATTTT	CASSWGTAPDTQYF
TRBD1	TRBV5-1	16	TRBJ2-7	NA	TGCGCCAGCAGTTCCTTGACAGGGTACGGGTCCCACGAGCAGTACTTC	CASSSLTGYGSHEQYF
NA	TRBV5-4	17	TRBJ1-6	NA	TGTGCCAGCAGCTTGGTGGCAGGGGCGACGGGAATTTCACCCCTCCACTTT	CASSLVAGATGISPLHF
TRBD1	TRBV6-1	17	TRBJ1-1	NA	TGTGCCAGCAGTGACACGGGGACAGGGGGCGCAGACACTGAAGCTTTCTTT	CASSDTGTGGADTEAFF
TRBD2	TRBV5-6	17	TRBJ2-1	NA	TGTGCCAGCAGCCCAGGACTAGCGGGGGGAATCTACAATGAGCAGTTCTTC	CASSPGLAGGIYNEQFF
NA	TRBV7-8	15	TRBJ1-2	NA	TGTGCCAGCAGCGCGGAGCACCTGGCCCTTTCTGGCTACACCTTC	CASSAEHLALSGYTF
TRBD2	TRBV9	16	TRBJ2-7	NA	TGTGCCAGCAGCGTAGGAGCGGGGGCCGCAAAATACGAGCAGTACTTC	CASSVGAGAAKYEQYF
TRBD1	TRBV30	13	TRBJ1-6	few	TGTGCCTGGGCGGGACAGGATAATTCACCCCTCCACTTT	CAWAGQDNSPLHF